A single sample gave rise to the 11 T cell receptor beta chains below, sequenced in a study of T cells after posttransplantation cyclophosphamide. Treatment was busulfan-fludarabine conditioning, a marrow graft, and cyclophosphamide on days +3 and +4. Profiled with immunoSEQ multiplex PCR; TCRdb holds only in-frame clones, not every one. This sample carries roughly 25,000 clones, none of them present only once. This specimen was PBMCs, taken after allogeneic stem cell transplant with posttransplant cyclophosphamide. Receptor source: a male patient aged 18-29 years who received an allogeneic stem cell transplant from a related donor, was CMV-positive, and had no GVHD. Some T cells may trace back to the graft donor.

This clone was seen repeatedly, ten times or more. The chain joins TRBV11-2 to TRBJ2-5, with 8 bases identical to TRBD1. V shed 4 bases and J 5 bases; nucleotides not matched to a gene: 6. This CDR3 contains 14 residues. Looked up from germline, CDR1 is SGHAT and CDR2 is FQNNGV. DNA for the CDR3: TGTGCCAGCAGCTCCGGACAGGGCCGGGAGACCCAGTACTTC. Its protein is CASSSGQGRETQYF.

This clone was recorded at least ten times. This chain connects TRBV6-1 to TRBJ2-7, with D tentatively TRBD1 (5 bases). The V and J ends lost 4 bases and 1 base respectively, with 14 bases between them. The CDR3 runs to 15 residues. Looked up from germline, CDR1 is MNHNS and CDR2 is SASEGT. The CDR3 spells CASSGQRGWSYEQYF. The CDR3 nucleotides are TGTGCCAGCAGTGGCCAAAGGGGATGGTCCTACGAGCAGTACTTC.

The CDR3 reads CASTPQGSSPLHF. Here the CDR3 DNA reads TGTGCCAGCACCCCACAGGGTTCCTCACCCCTCCACTTT. This chain uses TRBV28 with TRBJ1-6, with a tentative D call TRBD1 (6 bases). From germline, CDR1 is MDHEN and CDR2 SYDVKM. CDR3 size: 13 residues. Trimming pared 7 bases from V and 10 bases from J, leaving 14 bases between.

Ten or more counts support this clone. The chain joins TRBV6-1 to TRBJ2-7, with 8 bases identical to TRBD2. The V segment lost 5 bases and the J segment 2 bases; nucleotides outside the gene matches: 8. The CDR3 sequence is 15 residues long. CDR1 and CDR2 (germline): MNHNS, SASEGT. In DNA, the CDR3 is TGTGCCAGCAGTACGATCGGGACTAGTACCTACGAGCAGTACTTC. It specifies CASSTIGTSTYEQYF.

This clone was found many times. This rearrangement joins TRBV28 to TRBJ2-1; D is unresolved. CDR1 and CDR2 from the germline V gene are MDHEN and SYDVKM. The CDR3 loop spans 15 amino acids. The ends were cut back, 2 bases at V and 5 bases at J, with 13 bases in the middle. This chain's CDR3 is CASSLIVGPHNEQFF. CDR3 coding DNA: TGTGCCAGCAGTTTAATAGTGGGCCCGCACAATGAGCAGTTCTTC.

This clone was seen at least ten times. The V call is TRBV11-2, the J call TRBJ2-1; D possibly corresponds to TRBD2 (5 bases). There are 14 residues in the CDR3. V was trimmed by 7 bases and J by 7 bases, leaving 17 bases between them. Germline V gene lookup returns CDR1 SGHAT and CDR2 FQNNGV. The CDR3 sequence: CASNARGHMNEQFF. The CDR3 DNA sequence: TGTGCCAGCAATGCCCGGGGTCATATGAATGAGCAGTTCTTC.

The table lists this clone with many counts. CDR3 amino acids: CASSQDQVAGATQYF. In DNA form, the CDR3 reads TGCGCCAGCAGCCAAGATCAGGTAGCGGGAGCGACCCAGTACTTC. This chain joins TRBV4-1 and TRBJ2-5; 9 bases line up with TRBD2. V lost 0 bases, J lost 7 bases, and 6 bases stayed unmatched. The CDR3 spans 15 residues. Germline V CDR1 and CDR2: MGHRA, YSYEKL.

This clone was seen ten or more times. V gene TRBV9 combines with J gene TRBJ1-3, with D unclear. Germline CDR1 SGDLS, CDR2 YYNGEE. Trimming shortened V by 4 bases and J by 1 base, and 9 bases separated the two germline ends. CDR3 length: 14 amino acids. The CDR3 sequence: CASSPPGSGNTIYF. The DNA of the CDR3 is TGTGCCAGCAGCCCTCCGGGTTCTGGAAACACCATATATTTT.

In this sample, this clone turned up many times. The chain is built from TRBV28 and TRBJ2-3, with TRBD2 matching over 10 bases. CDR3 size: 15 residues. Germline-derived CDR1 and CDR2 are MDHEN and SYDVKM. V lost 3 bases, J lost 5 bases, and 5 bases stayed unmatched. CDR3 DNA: TGTGCCAGCAGTTTCGGGACTAGCGCTTTAGATACGCAGTATTTT. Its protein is CASSFGTSALDTQYF.

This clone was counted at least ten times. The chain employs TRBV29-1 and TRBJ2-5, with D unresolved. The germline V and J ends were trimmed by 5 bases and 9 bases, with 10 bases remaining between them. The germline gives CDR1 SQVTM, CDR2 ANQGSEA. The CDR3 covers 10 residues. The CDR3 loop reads CSVTSEAQYF. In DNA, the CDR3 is TGCAGCGTTACGTCTGAGGCCCAGTACTTC.

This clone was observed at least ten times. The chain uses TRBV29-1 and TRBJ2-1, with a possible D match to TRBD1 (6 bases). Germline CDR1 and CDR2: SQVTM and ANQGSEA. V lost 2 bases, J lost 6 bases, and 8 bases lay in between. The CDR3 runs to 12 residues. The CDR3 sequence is CSVEKQGNEQFF. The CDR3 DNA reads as TGCAGCGTTGAAAAACAGGGCAATGAGCAGTTCTTC.